This TCR beta chain was identified in a study of cytomegalovirus exposure and HLA in healthy donors. Looking at the study overall: HLA-typed donors were the source of about 85 million unique TCRs, which an early data release held. Study-level results: Researchers counted 164 TCR beta chains as cytomegalovirus-associated.

Concerning this clone: Its specificity is unknown.

This PCR relied on a set of 60 Vbeta primers and 13 Jbeta primers. Here immunoSEQ multiplex PCR was the method, and the copy in TCRdb shows in-frame clones only, minus some. The sample records approximately 83,000 clones, 70% to 90% being singletons. The CDR3 length is 15 residues. The ends were cut back, 4 bases at V and 4 bases at J, with 17 bases in the middle. Looked up from germline, CDR1 is SGHNT and CDR2 is YYREEE (reference sequence). The V and J genes are TRBV5-4 and TRBJ1-2; D gene ambiguous. The TCR was taken from a man aged 18 to 35 in good health and CMV-seronegative. The material sequenced was PBMCs. CDR3 region: CASSPFRQFSYGYTF. For the CDR3, the DNA is TGTGCCAGCAGCCCTTTTAGACAATTCAGCTATGGCTACACCTTC.